These 14 T cell receptor beta chains share one sample of origin, sequenced in a study of early T cells in non-severe SARS-CoV-2 infection. TCRdb processed the 5' RACE reads anew with MiXCR; each CDR3 protein has one entry. Of roughly 64,000 distinct CDR3 sequences in the sample, 11% were seen once. The specimen was whole blood, collected at baseline. Receptor source: an adult who was a healthcare worker with PCR-confirmed SARS-CoV-2 infection or an uninfected control (not recorded which).

This clonotype was recorded many times. The V call is TRBV12-3 or TRBV12-4, the J call TRBJ2-5; D might be TRBD2 (6 bases). V lost 4 bases and J 5 bases, leaving 11 bases between the germline ends. The length of the CDR3 is 13 residues. DNA for the CDR3: TGTGCCAGCAGTTACCATGGGAGGGAGACCCAGTACTTC. This codes for CASSYHGRETQYF.

The chain combines TRBV7-8 with TRBJ2-1; 7 nucleotides align to TRBD1. Trimming at V came to 4 bases and at J to 2 bases, leaving 5 bases not matched to a gene. The CDR3 has 15 amino acids. In germline, CDR1 is SGHVS, CDR2 FQNEAQ. CDR3 amino acids: CASSSGQPTYNEQFF. CDR3 coding DNA: TGTGCCAGCAGCTCGGGACAGCCCACCTACAATGAGCAGTTCTTC.

The chain uses TRBV19 and TRBJ2-1; the D is unclear. Germline CDR1 reads LNHDA; CDR2 reads SQIVND (reference sequence). The germline V and J ends were trimmed by 5 bases and 7 bases, with 15 bases remaining between them. The CDR3 has 14 residues. The CDR3, as DNA: TGTGCCAGTAGTCGGACGGTCCTTGGGAATGAGCAGTTCTTC. Translated, it gives CASSRTVLGNEQFF.

V is TRBV7-2 and J is TRBJ2-4; 7 bases are a match to TRBD2. Germline values: CDR1 SGHTA, CDR2 FQGNSA. J lost 9 bases, V lost 7 bases, and 9 bases had no gene match. The CDR3 length is 13 residues. The CDR3 loop is CASNISREGIQYF. Here the CDR3 DNA reads TGTGCCAGCAACATATCCAGGGAGGGCATTCAGTACTTC.

This clonotype has more than one count but fewer than ten. Here the CDR3 DNA reads TGTGCCAGCAGCCAAGCCCGCATCTCGATTAACTATGGCTACACCTTC. Protein product: CASSQARISINYGYTF. The V gene is TRBV14, the J gene TRBJ1-2, with D uncertain. The ends were cut back, 1 base at V and 1 base at J, with 13 bases in the middle. From germline, CDR1 is SGHDN and CDR2 FVKESK. The CDR3 runs to 16 residues.

This clonotype has ten or more counts. The rearrangement links TRBV18 to TRBJ1-1, with 10 bases lining up with TRBD1. Germline loops: CDR1 KGHSH, CDR2 LQKENI. This CDR3 region has 15 residues. After removal of 3 bases from V and 4 bases from J, the junction contained 5 bases not matched to a gene. CDR3 in amino acids: CASSPDRGLLTEAFF. The CDR3 region has the DNA TGTGCCAGCTCACCTGACAGGGGGCTCCTCACTGAAGCTTTCTTT. The whole variable domain, filled in from reference TRBV18 and TRBJ1-1, reads NAGVMQNPRHLVRRRGQEARLRCSPMKGHSHVYWYRQLPEEGLKFMVYLQKENIIDESGMPKERFSAEFPKEGPSILRIQQVVRGDSAAYFCASSPDRGLLTEAFFGQGTRLTVV.

This clonotype was observed many times. This chain joins TRBV11-2 and TRBJ2-7; D call uncertain. This CDR3 comprises 16 residues. Trimming cost V 0 bases and J 0 bases, with 12 bases left between them. In germline, CDR1 is SGHAT, CDR2 FQNNGV. Here the CDR3 DNA reads TGTGCCAGCAGCTTAGACGCAGCGATAAGCTCCTACGAGCAGTACTTC. Its translation: CASSLDAAISSYEQYF.

The chain is built from TRBV12-3 or TRBV12-4 and TRBJ1-4; D is unresolved. The CDR3 spans 14 residues. Between the trimmed V and J ends, which lost 2 bases and 4 bases, there was a span of 8 bases. CDR3 nucleotide sequence: TGTGCCAGCAGTTTACGACTTAATAATGAAAAACTGTTTTTT. Amino acids: CASSLRLNNEKLFF.

This clonotype has just a few counts. This chain links TRBV20-1 with TRBJ1-1; D is undetermined. In germline, CDR1 is DFQATT, CDR2 SNEGSKA (reference sequence). The length of the CDR3 is 11 residues. Trimming left V 7 bases short and J 7 bases short, with 13 bases between. Here the CDR3 DNA reads TGCAGTGGATCGGGCGGGGTTGAAGCTTTCTTT. It codes for CSGSGGVEAFF.

The J gene is TRBJ2-5, the V gene TRBV7-2; D is ambiguous. The CDR3 sequence is 13 residues long. CDR1 and CDR2 from the germline V gene are SGHTA and FQGNSA. The V end lost 4 bases, the J end lost 3 bases, and 9 bases lay between the germline ends. DNA for the CDR3: TGTGCCAGCAGCTCCGCAAAAGAAGAGACCCAGTACTTC. This sequence encodes CASSSAKEETQYF.

The sample holds a few counts of this clonotype. This sequence joins TRBV10-3 and TRBJ1-6; TRBD1 might be the D (6 bases). V gave up 10 bases and J gave up 6 bases, with 13 bases separating them. This CDR3 spans 13 amino acids. Germline V gives CDR1 ENHRY, CDR2 SYGVKD. CDR3 region: CASLQGSNSPLHF. The CDR3 DNA reads as TGTGCCAGCCTCCAGGGGAGTAATTCACCCCTCCACTTT.

The chain joins TRBV5-1 to TRBJ1-1, with 7 bases aligning to TRBD1. The germline V gene has CDR1 SGHRS and CDR2 YFSETQ. With V trimmed by 4 bases and J by 5 bases, 8 bases remained unmatched. The length of the CDR3 is 14 residues. As DNA, the CDR3 is TGCGCCAGCAGCAGAACAGGGGAGAGGACTGAAGCTTTCTTT. It codes for CASSRTGERTEAFF.

The V gene is TRBV19, the J gene TRBJ2-2; TRBD1 aligns across 11 bases. This CDR3 region has 18 residues. Unmatched junction bases numbered 17, after V lost 7 bases and J lost 7 bases. CDR1 LNHDA and CDR2 SQIVND come from the germline V gene (reference sequence). This chain's CDR3 is CASTPKDRGRLSGGELFF. CDR3 in DNA: TGTGCCAGTACCCCCAAGGACAGGGGGCGATTAAGTGGCGGGGAGCTGTTTTTT.

This clonotype appeared many times. The rearrangement joins TRBV4-2 to TRBJ2-2, with 8 bases fitting TRBD1. Germline assignment: CDR1 LGHNA and CDR2 YNFKEQ. The V gene end was trimmed by 0 bases and the J gene end by 4 bases; junction bases not matched to a gene: 10. This CDR3 contains 18 residues. The CDR3 loop reads CASSQDNLGQAPTGELFF. The CDR3, as DNA: TGTGCCAGCAGCCAAGATAATCTGGGACAGGCGCCCACCGGGGAGCTGTTTTTT.